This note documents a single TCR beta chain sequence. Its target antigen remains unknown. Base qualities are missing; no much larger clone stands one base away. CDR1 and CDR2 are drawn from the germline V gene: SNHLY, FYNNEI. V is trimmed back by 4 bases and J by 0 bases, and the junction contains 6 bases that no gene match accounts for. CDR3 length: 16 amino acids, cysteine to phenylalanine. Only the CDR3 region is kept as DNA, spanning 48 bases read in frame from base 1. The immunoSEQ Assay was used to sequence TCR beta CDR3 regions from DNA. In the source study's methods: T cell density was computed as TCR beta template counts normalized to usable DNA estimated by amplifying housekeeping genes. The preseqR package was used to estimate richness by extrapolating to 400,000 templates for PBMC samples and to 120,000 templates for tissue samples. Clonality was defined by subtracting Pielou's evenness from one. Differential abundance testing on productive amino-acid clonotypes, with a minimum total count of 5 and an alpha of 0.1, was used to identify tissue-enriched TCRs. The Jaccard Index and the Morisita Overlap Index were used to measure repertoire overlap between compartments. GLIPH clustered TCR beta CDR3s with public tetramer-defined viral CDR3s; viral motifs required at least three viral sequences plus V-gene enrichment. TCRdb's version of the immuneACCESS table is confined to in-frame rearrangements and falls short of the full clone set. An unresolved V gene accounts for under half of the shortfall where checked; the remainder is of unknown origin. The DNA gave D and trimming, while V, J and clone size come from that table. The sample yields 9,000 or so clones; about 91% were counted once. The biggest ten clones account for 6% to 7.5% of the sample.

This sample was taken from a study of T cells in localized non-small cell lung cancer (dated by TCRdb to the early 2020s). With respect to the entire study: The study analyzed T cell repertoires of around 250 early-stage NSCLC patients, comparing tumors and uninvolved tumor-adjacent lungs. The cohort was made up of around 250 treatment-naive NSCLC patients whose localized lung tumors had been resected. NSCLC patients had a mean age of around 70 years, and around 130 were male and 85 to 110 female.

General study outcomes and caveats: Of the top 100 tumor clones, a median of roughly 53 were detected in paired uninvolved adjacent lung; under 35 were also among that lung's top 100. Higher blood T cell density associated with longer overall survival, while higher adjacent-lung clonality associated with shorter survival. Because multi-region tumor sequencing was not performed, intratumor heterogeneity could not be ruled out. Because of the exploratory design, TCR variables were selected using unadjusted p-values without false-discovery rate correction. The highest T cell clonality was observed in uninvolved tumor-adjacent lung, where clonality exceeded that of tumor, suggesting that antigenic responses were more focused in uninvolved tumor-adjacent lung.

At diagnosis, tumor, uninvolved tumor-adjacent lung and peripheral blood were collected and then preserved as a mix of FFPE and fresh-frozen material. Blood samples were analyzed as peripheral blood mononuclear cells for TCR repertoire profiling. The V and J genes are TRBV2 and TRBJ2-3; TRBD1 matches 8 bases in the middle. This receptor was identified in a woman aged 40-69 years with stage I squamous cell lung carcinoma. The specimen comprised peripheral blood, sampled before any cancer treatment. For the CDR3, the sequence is CASSVQDRASTDTQYF. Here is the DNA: TGTGCCAGCAGTGTTCAGGACAGGGCTAGCACAGATACGCAGTATTTT.